These 30 T cell receptor beta chains share one sample of origin, sequenced in a study of T cell clones after liver transplantation. This table comes from immunoSEQ multiplex PCR, and its TCRdb copy is limited to in-frame clones, with some not included. Found here are some 11,000 clones, approximately 74% of them singletons; the top ten hold 24%. Source: CD4+ T cells from blood, taken approximately 29 months after liver transplant. The receptors were sampled from a human patient who received a liver transplant. Some T cells may be transferred from the graft donor.

The chain links TRBV28 to TRBJ2-2; D call uncertain. The germline gives CDR1 MDHEN, CDR2 SYDVKM. V was trimmed by 6 bases and J by 1 base, leaving 3 bases between them. This CDR3 comprises 12 residues. Written as DNA, the CDR3 is TGTGCCAGCAGCCAGAACACCGGGGAGCTGTTTTTT. This sequence encodes CASSQNTGELFF.

The chain links TRBV7-2 to TRBJ2-1, with D possibly called TRBD1 or TRBD2 (5 bases each). Trimming left V 5 bases short and J 5 bases short, with 13 bases between. This CDR3 is 14 amino acids long. Germline loops: CDR1 SGHTA, CDR2 FQGNSA. CDR3 sequence (DNA): TGTGCCAGCAGCCTGAGGGGTGGAGACAATGAGCAGTTCTTC. This sequence encodes CASSLRGGDNEQFF.

CDR3 sequence (DNA): TGTGCCTGGAGTGTAGTAAGGGGAGGTCAGCCCCAGCATTTT. Encoded protein: CAWSVVRGGQPQHF. V is TRBV30 and J is TRBJ1-5; D perhaps matches TRBD1 (5 bases). In germline, CDR1 is GTSNPN, CDR2 SVGIG (reference sequence). The CDR3 spans 14 residues. Trimming shortened V by 0 bases and J by 6 bases, and 12 bases separated the two germline ends.

V and J are TRBV29-1 and TRBJ1-1; TRBD1 aligns across 7 bases. Per germline, CDR1 SQVTM and CDR2 ANQGSEA. There are 14 residues in the CDR3. V was pared by 7 bases and J by 7 bases, with 15 bases of the junction left unmatched. CDR3 nucleotides: TGCAGCGCCTGCCAAGGGACAGCGATCCTTGAAGCTTTCTTT. It encodes CSACQGTAILEAFF.

This chain's CDR3 is CASSEAGQSYYNEQFF. The DNA for the CDR3 is TGTGCCAGCAGTGAAGCAGGACAGAGCTACTACAATGAGCAGTTCTTC. The chain recombines TRBV6-1 with TRBJ2-1, with D tentatively TRBD1 (6 bases). Germline CDR1 MNHNS, CDR2 SASEGT. Trimming cost V 0 bases and J 3 bases, with 12 bases left between them. The CDR3 runs to 16 residues.

This rearrangement joins TRBV7-9 to TRBJ2-6; D gene uncertain. CDR1 and CDR2 (germline): SEHNR, FQNEAQ (reference sequence). V was trimmed by 5 bases and J by 0 bases, leaving 14 bases between them. The CDR3 loop spans 17 amino acids. CDR3 DNA sequence: TGTGCCAGCAGCCCCCCCCAAGGTGGCTCTGGGGCCAACGTCCTGACTTTC. It specifies CASSPPQGGSGANVLTF. Filled out from reference TRBV7-9 and TRBJ2-6, the complete variable domain reads DTGVSQNPRHKITKRGQNVTFRCDPISEHNRLYWYRQTLGQGPEFLTYFQNEAQLEKSRLLSDRFSAERPKGSFSTLEIQRTEQGDSAMYLCASSPPQGGSGANVLTFGAGSRLTVL.

This chain joins TRBV29-1 and TRBJ2-2; D perhaps matches TRBD2 (5 bases). CDR1 SQVTM and CDR2 ANQGSEA come from the germline V gene. The CDR3 is 16 amino acids. Trimming took off 0 bases at V and 0 bases at J, with 11 bases between the two ends. Here the CDR3 reads CSVEDEGKTNTGELFF. The CDR3 DNA reads as TGCAGCGTTGAAGATGAGGGCAAGACGAACACCGGGGAGCTGTTTTTT.

The table lists this clone with a few counts. V is TRBV6-6 and J is TRBJ1-4; 8 nucleotides line up with TRBD1. This CDR3 comprises 15 residues. Trimming took 6 bases from V and 4 from J; bases not matched to a gene: 7. CDR1 is MNHNY, CDR2 SVGAGI, per germline (reference sequence). The CDR3 DNA reads TGTGCCAGCAGACCTAAGACAGGGGTTAATGAAAAACTGTTTTTT. Encoded protein: CASRPKTGVNEKLFF.

The chain is built from TRBV7-2 and TRBJ1-1; D remains ambiguous. Germline V lookup: CDR1 SGHTA, CDR2 FQGNSA. Trimming shortened V by 1 base and J by 4 bases, and 7 bases separated the two germline ends. The length of the CDR3 is 13 residues. In nucleotides, the CDR3 is TGTGCCAGCAGCTTAGGACCGTTCACTGAAGCTTTCTTT. This sequence encodes CASSLGPFTEAFF.

The rearrangement uses TRBV9 and TRBJ2-7; the match to TRBD1 covers 7 bases. V was clipped by 4 bases and J by 2 bases; unmatched bases: 6. CDR1 is SGDLS and CDR2 is YYNGEE in the germline V gene. CDR3 length equals 14 residues. This chain's CDR3 is CASSPGDSPYEQYF. The CDR3 DNA reads TGTGCCAGCAGCCCCGGGGACAGTCCCTACGAGCAGTACTTC.

The chain links TRBV5-1 to TRBJ2-3, with 9 bases aligning to TRBD1. J was trimmed by 3 bases and V by 7 bases; bases with no gene match: 6. Germline loops: CDR1 SGHRS, CDR2 YFSETQ. The CDR3 loop spans 14 amino acids. The CDR3 loop reads CASGWTGDTDTQYF. The CDR3 DNA sequence: TGCGCCAGCGGATGGACAGGGGATACAGATACGCAGTATTTT.

The V gene is TRBV5-4, the J gene TRBJ2-3; tentatively, D is TRBD1 or TRBD2 (5 bases each). The germline V gene encodes CDR1 SGHNT and CDR2 YYREEE (reference sequence). Trimming pared 3 bases from V and 6 bases from J, leaving 17 bases between. The CDR3 length is 15 residues. This CDR3 reads CASSSLGTHQDTQYF. DNA for the CDR3: TGTGCCAGCAGCTCCCTCGGGACCCACCAGGATACGCAGTATTTT.

Relative to its sample, this clone is medium-sized (0.01 to 0.1%). The chain recombines TRBV30 with TRBJ2-4; D may correspond to TRBD1 or TRBD2 (5 bases each). The CDR3 loop spans 15 amino acids. Germline-derived CDR1 and CDR2 are GTSNPN and SVGIG (reference sequence). The V gene lost 3 bases and the J gene lost 0 bases, with 12 bases spanning the gap. The CDR3 nucleotides read TGTGCCTGGAGAGCCGGGACCCAAGCCAAAAACATTCAGTACTTC. It yields the protein CAWRAGTQAKNIQYF.

This clone showed up just a few times. The chain employs TRBV5-4 and TRBJ2-5, with 7 bases aligning to TRBD1. Germline V CDR1 and CDR2: SGHNT, YYREEE (reference sequence). CDR3 length equals 14 residues. J gave up 4 bases and V 0 bases, and 3 bases lay outside the gene matches. The CDR3 is CASSLGQGRETQYF. Written as DNA, the CDR3 is TGTGCCAGCAGCTTGGGACAGGGACGAGAGACCCAGTACTTC.

This clone is termed medium-sized. The V call is TRBV29-1, the J call TRBJ1-1; D is unclear. The CDR3 sequence is 13 residues long. Germline loops: CDR1 SQVTM, CDR2 ANQGSEA. Trimming pared 4 bases from V and 3 bases from J, leaving 12 bases between. DNA of the CDR3: TGCAGCGTTGTGGTCGGGAATTACACTGAAGCTTTCTTT. Encoded protein: CSVVVGNYTEAFF. Looking up the rest from reference TRBV29-1 and TRBJ1-1 gives the full variable domain: SAVISQKPSRDICQRGTSLTIQCQVDSQVTMMFWYRQQPGQSLTLIATANQGSEATYESGFVIDKFPISRPNLTFSTLTVSNMSPEDSSIYLCSVVVGNYTEAFFGQGTRLTVV.

The genes are TRBV5-8 and TRBJ1-1; the D gene is possibly TRBD1 (6 bases). CDR1 is SGHTS and CDR2 is YDEGEE in the germline V gene. The CDR3 is made up of 14 amino acids. The V end was cut by 3 bases, the J end by 0 bases, with 9 bases between. In nucleotides, the CDR3 is TGTGCCAGCAGCTGGGGGGGCGTGAACACTGAAGCTTTCTTT. It encodes CASSWGGVNTEAFF.

This chain links TRBV5-1 with TRBJ2-7; 7 nucleotides line up with TRBD1. This CDR3 contains 14 residues. With 3 bases clipped from V and 0 bases from J, the junction kept 3 bases outside the gene matches. The germline V gene has CDR1 SGHRS and CDR2 YFSETQ. The CDR3 DNA reads as TGCGCCAGCAGCTCTAGGGACAGCTCCTACGAGCAGTACTTC. Protein product: CASSSRDSSYEQYF. Complete variable domain (other parts from reference TRBV5-1 and TRBJ2-7): KAGVTQTPRYLIKTRGQQVTLSCSPISGHRSVSWYQQTPGQGLQFLFEYFSETQRNKGNFPGRFSGRQFSNSRSEMNVSTLELGDSALYLCASSSRDSSYEQYFGPGTRLTVT.

The genes are TRBV5-8 and TRBJ2-1, with D tentatively TRBD2 (5 bases). With 2 bases removed from V and 0 bases from J, the gap between germline ends came to 15 bases. The CDR3 is 17 residues long. Germline values: CDR1 SGHTS, CDR2 YDEGEE. CDR3 amino acids: CASSFHGRAGSYNEQFF. CDR3 DNA: TGTGCCAGCAGCTTTCACGGGCGGGCGGGCTCCTACAATGAGCAGTTCTTC.

This sequence joins TRBV6-1 and TRBJ2-7; D gene ambiguous. CDR3 length: 12 residues. Germline loops: CDR1 MNHNS, CDR2 SASEGT. V was cut by 5 bases and J by 2 bases, with 7 bases left in between. For the CDR3, the DNA is TGTGCCAGCAGTAGCAATGCCTACGAGCAGTACTTC. It yields the protein CASSSNAYEQYF.

This rearrangement joins TRBV5-1 to TRBJ2-1; 8 nucleotides align to TRBD2. This CDR3 has 14 amino acids. Germline V gives CDR1 SGHRS, CDR2 YFSETQ. V trimming: 5 bases; J trimming: 4 bases; junction bases outside the gene matches: 5. The CDR3 loop reads CASSSRGGYNEQFF. In nucleotides, the CDR3 is TGCGCCAGCAGTTCCCGGGGGGGATACAATGAGCAGTTCTTC.

The genes are TRBV19 and TRBJ2-7; TRBD2 is a possible D gene (5 bases). The CDR3 length is 11 residues. Germline values: CDR1 LNHDA, CDR2 SQIVND (reference sequence). V was cut by 10 bases and J by 6 bases, with 13 bases left in between. The CDR3 DNA follows: TGTGCCACAATGGACGGGGTCGAGCAGTACTTC. This translates into CATMDGVEQYF. Full variable domain (outside the CDR3, taken from reference TRBV19 and TRBJ2-7): DGGITQSPKYLFRKEGQNVTLSCEQNLNHDAMYWYRQDPGQGLRLIYYSQIVNDFQKGDIAEGYSVSREKKESFPLTVTSAQKNPTAFYLCATMDGVEQYFGPGTRLTVT.

A single count supports this clone. The rearrangement uses TRBV23-1 and TRBJ2-1, with TRBD1 as a possible D gene (5 bases). TRBV23-1 is flagged as an ORF with uncertain function. V was shortened by 0 bases and J by 9 bases, with 15 bases between the two germline ends. CDR3 length: 15 residues. The CDR3 sequence: CASSQSLGVRGEQFF. In DNA, the CDR3 is TGCGCCAGCAGTCAATCGTTAGGGGTTAGAGGTGAGCAGTTCTTC.

The chain carries TRBV11-2 and TRBJ2-2; 7 nucleotides align to TRBD1. Looked up from germline, CDR1 is SGHAT and CDR2 is FQNNGV. Losses at the gene ends were 6 bases for V and 1 base for J; bases not matched to a gene: 8. The CDR3 is 16 amino acids. CDR3 amino acids: CASSKRQGGNTGELFF. In DNA, the CDR3 is TGTGCCAGCAGTAAAAGACAGGGCGGGAACACCGGGGAGCTGTTTTTT.

This clone showed up just once. The rearrangement uses TRBV15 and TRBJ1-1; TRBD1 matches at 7 bases. This CDR3 spans 13 amino acids. CDR1 is LNHNV and CDR2 is YYDKDF in the germline V gene (reference sequence). V was clipped by 4 bases and J by 6 bases; unmatched bases: 5. The DNA for the CDR3 is TGTGCCACCAGCACACGACAGGGACCTGAAGCTTTCTTT. It codes for CATSTRQGPEAFF.

The rearrangement joins TRBV7-8 to TRBJ1-5, with unresolved D. CDR3 length equals 15 residues. V gave up 3 bases and J gave up 9 bases, with 18 bases separating them. Germline values: CDR1 SGHVS, CDR2 FQNEAQ. The CDR3 loop is CASSFLGDMPGPQHF. The CDR3 DNA reads as TGTGCCAGCAGCTTTTTGGGCGACATGCCTGGGCCCCAGCATTTT.

V is TRBV19 and J is TRBJ2-3, with D perhaps TRBD2 (6 bases). This CDR3 comprises 14 residues. V gave up 5 bases and J gave up 4 bases, with 13 bases separating them. Germline CDR1 is LNHDA and CDR2 is SQIVND (reference sequence). This CDR3 is CASSLAGKADTQYF. For the CDR3, the DNA is TGTGCCAGTAGTCTCGCGGGGAAGGCAGATACGCAGTATTTT.

V gene TRBV5-1 combines with J gene TRBJ1-4; 7 bases map to TRBD1. The junction had 2 bases not matched to a gene; V was cut back by 4 bases and J by 2 bases. CDR3 length: 14 residues. In germline, CDR1 is SGHRS, CDR2 YFSETQ. The CDR3 sequence: CASSGDSTNEKLFF. The CDR3 DNA reads as TGCGCCAGCAGCGGGGACAGCACTAATGAAAAACTGTTTTTT.

V is TRBV10-2 and J is TRBJ2-3; 11 bases fit TRBD2. V lost 7 bases, J lost 5 bases, and 2 bases stayed unmatched. This CDR3 region has 13 residues. The germline V gene has CDR1 WSHSY and CDR2 SAAADI. The CDR3 here is CASIAGGGDTQYF. The CDR3 bases are TGCGCCAGCATAGCGGGAGGGGGAGATACGCAGTATTTT.

As concerns this clone: Given a much more abundant clone one base away, this may be a read error. This chain uses TRBV4-3 with TRBJ1-4, with D unclear. This CDR3 has 15 residues. Per germline, CDR1 LGHNA and CDR2 YSLEER. The CDR3 DNA reads TGCGCCAGCAGCCAGGGGAACTCAACAAATGAAAAACTGTTTTTT. Protein product: CASSQGNSTNEKLFF.

This chain links TRBV10-2 with TRBJ2-2, with 12 bases lining up with TRBD2. The CDR3 contains 16 residues. Looked up from germline, CDR1 is WSHSY and CDR2 is SAAADI. V shed 6 bases, J shed 6 bases, and the junction held 8 bases outside the gene matches. CDR3 DNA: TGCGCCAGCAGCTACCCTAGCGGGAGGGCCCCCGGGGAGCTGTTTTTT. Its translation: CASSYPSGRAPGELFF.